This T cell receptor beta chain was recovered during a study of regulatory T cells in long-lasting Graves disease. The V end was cut by 6 bases, the J end by 8 bases, with 16 bases between. The CDR3 covers 13 residues. Time point given: persistent/refractory GD, antithyroid drugs over 5 years with positive TRAb. With RNA extracted from PBMCs as input, the TCR library was made. Those enrolled as patients came out of an endocrinology department in Xi'an, China. In building TCR beta libraries, iRepertoire HTBI primers were used together with Arm-PCR of CDR3 regions. One entry per CDR3 protein, called by TCRdb with MiXCR from the multiplex PCR reads. The sample shows hundreds of thousands of distinct CDR3 sequences, around 30% of them seen only once. This clonotype was found many times.

Sequencing was performed on peripheral blood mononuclear cells (PBMCs), taken when the disease was refractory, from a patient treated with antithyroid drugs. This sequence joins TRBV12-3 or TRBV12-4 and TRBJ1-2; possible D gene TRBD1, 5 bases. The sequence came from a female donor with Graves disease. DNA of the CDR3: TGTGCCAGCAGCTTCCAGACGGGGGACGGCTACACCTTC. Its translation: CASSFQTGDGYTF.